The subject of this entry is one TCR beta chain. Its antigen remains unidentified. Treatment meaning: some 20 received Ad26.COV2.S at low or high dose, single or two shots; 5 received placebo; per-sample allocation not given. Sampling was performed 63 days after the first vaccine or placebo injection. Trimming stripped 1 base from V and 0 bases from J, with 3 bases between. CDR3 size: 14 residues. Germline lookup yields CDR1 KGHDR and CDR2 SFDVKD. This entry comes from a study of Ad26.COV2.S vaccination and SARS-CoV-2 variants. Study summary: Recipients of Ad26.COV2.S got it intramuscularly, once or twice 56 days apart.

The table came from immunoSEQ multiplex PCR; TCRdb's copy has only in-frame clones and leaves some out. The sample yields 300,000 to 350,000 clones, around 84% seen once. Study conclusions and caveats: TCR breadth and depth estimates may have understated total T cell responses. Substantial breadth was reported for post-vaccination spike-specific CD8+ and CD4+ T cells. Spike-specific TCR breadth ran higher among vaccine recipients than placebo recipients.

The chain couples TRBV24-1 to TRBJ1-5; no reliable D call. The input for sequencing was peripheral blood, taken in a trial of Ad26.COV2.S vaccine versus placebo. This TCR came from a person between 18 and 65 years old who received the Ad26.COV2.S COVID-19 vaccine or a placebo. CDR3 DNA: TGTGCCACCAGTGATTTATATAGCAATCAGCCCCAGCATTTT. Translated: CATSDLYSNQPQHF.